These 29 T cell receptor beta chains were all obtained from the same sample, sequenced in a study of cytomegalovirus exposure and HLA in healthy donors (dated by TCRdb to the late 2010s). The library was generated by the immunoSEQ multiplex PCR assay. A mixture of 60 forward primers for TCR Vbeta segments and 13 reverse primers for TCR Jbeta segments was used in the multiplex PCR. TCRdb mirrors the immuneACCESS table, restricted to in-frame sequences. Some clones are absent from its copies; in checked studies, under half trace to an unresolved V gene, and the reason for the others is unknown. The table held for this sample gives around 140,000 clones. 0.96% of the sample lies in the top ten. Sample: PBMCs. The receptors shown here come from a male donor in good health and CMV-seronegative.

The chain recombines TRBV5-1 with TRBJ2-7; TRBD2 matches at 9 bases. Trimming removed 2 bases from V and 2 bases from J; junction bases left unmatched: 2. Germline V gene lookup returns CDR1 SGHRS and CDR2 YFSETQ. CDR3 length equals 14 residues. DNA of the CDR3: TGCGCCAGCAGCTTCCGCGGGAGGGCCTACGAGCAGTACTTC. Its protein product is CASSFRGRAYEQYF.

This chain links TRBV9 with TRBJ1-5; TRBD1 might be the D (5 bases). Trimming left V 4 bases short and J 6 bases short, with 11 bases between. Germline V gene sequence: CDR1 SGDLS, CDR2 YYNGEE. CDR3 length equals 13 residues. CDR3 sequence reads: CASSTLGGQPQHF. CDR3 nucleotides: TGTGCCAGCAGCACCCTCGGGGGTCAGCCCCAGCATTTT.

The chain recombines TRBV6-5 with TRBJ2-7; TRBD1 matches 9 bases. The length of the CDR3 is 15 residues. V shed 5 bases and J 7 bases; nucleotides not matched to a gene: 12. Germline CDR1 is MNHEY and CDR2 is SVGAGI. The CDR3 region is CASSPSGQGMGEQYF. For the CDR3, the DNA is TGTGCCAGCAGTCCGTCGGGACAGGGAATGGGTGAGCAGTACTTC.

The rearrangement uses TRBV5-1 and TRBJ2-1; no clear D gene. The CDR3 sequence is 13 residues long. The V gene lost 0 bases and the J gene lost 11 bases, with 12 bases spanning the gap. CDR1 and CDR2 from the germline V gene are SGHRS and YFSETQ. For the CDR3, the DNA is TGCGCCAGCAGCTTGGATTTCCCGGGTCAGCAGTTCTTC. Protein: CASSLDFPGQQFF.

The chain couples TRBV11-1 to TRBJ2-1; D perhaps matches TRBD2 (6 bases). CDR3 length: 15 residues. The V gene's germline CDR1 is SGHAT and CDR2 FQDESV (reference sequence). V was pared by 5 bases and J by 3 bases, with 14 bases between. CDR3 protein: CASSPSGPYYNEQFF. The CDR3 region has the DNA TGTGCCAGCAGCCCAAGCGGGCCCTACTACAATGAGCAGTTCTTC.

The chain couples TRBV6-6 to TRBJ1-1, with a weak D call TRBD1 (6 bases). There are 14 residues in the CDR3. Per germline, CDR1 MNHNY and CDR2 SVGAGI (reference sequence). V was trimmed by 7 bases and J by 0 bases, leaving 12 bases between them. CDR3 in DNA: TGTGCCAGCAACGGACAGAGTATGAACACTGAAGCTTTCTTT. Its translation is CASNGQSMNTEAFF.

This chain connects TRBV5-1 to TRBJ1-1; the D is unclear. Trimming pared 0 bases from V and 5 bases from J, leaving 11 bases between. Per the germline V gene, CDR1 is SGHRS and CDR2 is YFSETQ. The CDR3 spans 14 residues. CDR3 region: CASSLGLTRTEAFF. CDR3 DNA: TGCGCCAGCAGCTTGGGTCTTACGAGGACTGAAGCTTTCTTT.

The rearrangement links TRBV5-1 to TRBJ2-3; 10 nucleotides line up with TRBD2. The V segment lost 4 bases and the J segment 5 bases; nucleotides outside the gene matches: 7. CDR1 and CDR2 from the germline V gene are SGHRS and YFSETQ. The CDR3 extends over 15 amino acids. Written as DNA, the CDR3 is TGCGCCAGCAGCCCATTAGCGGGAGGATTAGATACGCAGTATTTT. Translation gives CASSPLAGGLDTQYF.

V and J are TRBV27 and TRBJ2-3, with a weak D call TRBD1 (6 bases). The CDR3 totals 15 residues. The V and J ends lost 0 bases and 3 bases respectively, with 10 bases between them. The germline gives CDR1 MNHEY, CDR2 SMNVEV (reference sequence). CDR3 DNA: TGTGCCAGCAGTTTATCGAGCCAGGGGACAGATACGCAGTATTTT. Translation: CASSLSSQGTDTQYF.

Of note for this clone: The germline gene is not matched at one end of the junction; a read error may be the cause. In DNA form, the CDR3 reads TGTGCTAGCAGCTTCCGGATGGGGCACACCGGGGAGCTGTTTTTT. It is translated as CASSFRMGHTGELFF. The chain joins TRBV7-7 to TRBJ2-2; possible D gene TRBD1, 5 bases. The germline CDR1 and CDR2 sequences are SSHAT and FNYEAQ (reference sequence). The CDR3 has 15 amino acids.

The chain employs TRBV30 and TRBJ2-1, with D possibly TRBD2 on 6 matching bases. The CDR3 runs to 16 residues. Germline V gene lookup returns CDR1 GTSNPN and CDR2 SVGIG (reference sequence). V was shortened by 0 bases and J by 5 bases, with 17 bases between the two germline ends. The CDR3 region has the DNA TGTGCCTGGAGTGTAAGTCGCCGGGGGAGCCACAATGAGCAGTTCTTC. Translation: CAWSVSRRGSHNEQFF.

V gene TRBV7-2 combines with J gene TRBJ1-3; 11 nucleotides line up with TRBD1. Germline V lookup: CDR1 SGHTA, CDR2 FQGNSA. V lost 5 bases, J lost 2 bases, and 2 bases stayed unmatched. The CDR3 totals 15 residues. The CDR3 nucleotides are TGTGCCAGCAGCATGGACAGGGGGCCTGGAAACACCATATATTTT. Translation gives CASSMDRGPGNTIYF.

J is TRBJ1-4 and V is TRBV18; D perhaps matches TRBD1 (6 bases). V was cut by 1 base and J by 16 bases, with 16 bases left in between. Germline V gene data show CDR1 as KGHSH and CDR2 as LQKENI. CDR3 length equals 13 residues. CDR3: CASSPQYRAEGFF. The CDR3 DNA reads TGTGCCAGCTCACCACAGTACAGGGCCGAGGGGTTTTTT.

The CDR3 DNA reads as TGTGCCTGTAGCGGGAGAACAGATACGCAGTATTTT. Residues: CACSGRTDTQYF. This chain uses TRBV30 with TRBJ2-3, with 9 positions matching TRBD2. Germline values: CDR1 GTSNPN, CDR2 SVGIG (reference sequence). Losses at the gene ends were 6 bases for V and 3 bases for J; bases not matched to a gene: 1. The CDR3 consists of 12 residues.

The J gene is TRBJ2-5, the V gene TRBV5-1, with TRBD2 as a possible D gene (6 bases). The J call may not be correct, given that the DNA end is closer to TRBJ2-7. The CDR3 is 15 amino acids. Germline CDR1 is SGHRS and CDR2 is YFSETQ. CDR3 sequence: CASSRRDFSSYEQYF. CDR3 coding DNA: TGCGCCAGCAGCCGACGGGACTTTTCGTCCTACGAGCAGTACTTC.

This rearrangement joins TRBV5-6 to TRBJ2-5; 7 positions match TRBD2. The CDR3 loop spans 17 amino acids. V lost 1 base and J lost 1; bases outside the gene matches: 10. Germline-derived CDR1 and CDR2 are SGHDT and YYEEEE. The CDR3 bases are TGTGCCAGCAGCTTGAGTATCCGGGGACTACTCCAAGAGACCCAGTACTTC. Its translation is CASSLSIRGLLQETQYF.

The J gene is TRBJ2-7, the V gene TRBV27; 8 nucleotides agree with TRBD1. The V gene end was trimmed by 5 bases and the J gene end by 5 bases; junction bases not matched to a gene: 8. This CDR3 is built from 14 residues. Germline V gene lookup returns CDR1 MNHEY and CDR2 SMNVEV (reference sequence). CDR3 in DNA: TGTGCCAGCAGTCGGACAGGGTCTCTCCACGAGCAGTACTTC. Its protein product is CASSRTGSLHEQYF.

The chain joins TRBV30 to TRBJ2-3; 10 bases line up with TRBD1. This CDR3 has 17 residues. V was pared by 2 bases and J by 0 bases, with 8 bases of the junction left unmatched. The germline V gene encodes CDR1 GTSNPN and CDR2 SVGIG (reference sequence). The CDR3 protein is CAWSKDRGTLSTDTQYF. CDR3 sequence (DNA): TGTGCCTGGAGTAAGGACAGGGGGACCCTTAGCACAGATACGCAGTATTTT.

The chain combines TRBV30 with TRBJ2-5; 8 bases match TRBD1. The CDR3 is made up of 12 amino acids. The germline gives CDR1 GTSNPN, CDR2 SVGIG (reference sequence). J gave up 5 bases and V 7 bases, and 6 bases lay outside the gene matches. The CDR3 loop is CASRGQGETQYF. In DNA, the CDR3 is TGTGCCTCCAGGGGGCAGGGGGAGACCCAGTACTTC.

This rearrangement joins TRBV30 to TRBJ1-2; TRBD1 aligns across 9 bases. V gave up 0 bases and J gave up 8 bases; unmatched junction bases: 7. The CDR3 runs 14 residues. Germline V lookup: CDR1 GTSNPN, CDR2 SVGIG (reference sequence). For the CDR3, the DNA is TGTGCCTGGAGTGTCACCGGGACAGGGCAAGGCTACACCTTC. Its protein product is CAWSVTGTGQGYTF.

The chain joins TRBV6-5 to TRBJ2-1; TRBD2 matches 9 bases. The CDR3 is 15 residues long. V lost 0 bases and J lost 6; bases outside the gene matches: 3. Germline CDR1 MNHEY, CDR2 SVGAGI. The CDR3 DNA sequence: TGTGCCAGCAGTTACTCGATAGCGGGGGTCAATGAGCAGTTCTTC. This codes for CASSYSIAGVNEQFF.

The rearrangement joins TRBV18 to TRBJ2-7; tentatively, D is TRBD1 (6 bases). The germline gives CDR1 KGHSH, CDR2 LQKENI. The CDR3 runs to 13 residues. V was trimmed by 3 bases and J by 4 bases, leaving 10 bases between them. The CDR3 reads CASSPQGIYEQYF. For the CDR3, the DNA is TGTGCCAGCTCACCCCAGGGGATTTACGAGCAGTACTTC.

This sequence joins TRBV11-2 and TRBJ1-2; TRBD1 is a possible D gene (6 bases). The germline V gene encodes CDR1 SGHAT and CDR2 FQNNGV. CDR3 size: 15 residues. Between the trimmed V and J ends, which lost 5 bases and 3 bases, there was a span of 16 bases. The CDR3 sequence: CASSQSTGDYYGYTF. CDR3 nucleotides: TGTGCCAGCAGCCAATCGACAGGCGACTACTATGGCTACACCTTC. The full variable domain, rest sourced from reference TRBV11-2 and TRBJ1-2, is EAGVAQSPRYKIIEKRQSVAFWCNPISGHATLYWYQQILGQGPKLLIQFQNNGVVDDSQLPKDRFSAERLKGVDSTLKIQPAKLEDSAVYLCASSQSTGDYYGYTFGSGTRLTVV.

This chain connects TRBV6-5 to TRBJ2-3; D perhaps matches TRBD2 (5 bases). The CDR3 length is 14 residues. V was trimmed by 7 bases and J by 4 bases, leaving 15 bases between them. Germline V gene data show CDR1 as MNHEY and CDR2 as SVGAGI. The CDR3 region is CASTLGKAADTQYF. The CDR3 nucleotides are TGTGCCAGCACCCTCGGGAAGGCGGCAGATACGCAGTATTTT.

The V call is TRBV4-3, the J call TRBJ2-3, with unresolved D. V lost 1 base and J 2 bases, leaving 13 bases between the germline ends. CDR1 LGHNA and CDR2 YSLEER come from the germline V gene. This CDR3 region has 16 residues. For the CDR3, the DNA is TGCGCCAGCAGCCAAGGTCCGTCGAGTACCACAGATACGCAGTATTTT. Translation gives CASSQGPSSTTDTQYF.

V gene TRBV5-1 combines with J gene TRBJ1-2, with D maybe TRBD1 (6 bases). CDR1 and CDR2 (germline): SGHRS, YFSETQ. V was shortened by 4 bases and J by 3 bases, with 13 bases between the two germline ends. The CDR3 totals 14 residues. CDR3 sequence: CASSPPTGDYGYTF. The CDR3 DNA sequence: TGCGCCAGCAGCCCCCCGACAGGAGACTATGGCTACACCTTC.

CDR3 region: CASSQLLMVTGVYGYTF. The DNA for the CDR3 is TGTGCCAGCAGCCAACTACTTATGGTCACAGGAGTCTATGGCTACACCTTC. This chain links TRBV7-9 with TRBJ1-2, with D perhaps matching TRBD1 (5 bases). Per the germline V gene, CDR1 is SEHNR and CDR2 is FQNEAQ (reference sequence). V was clipped by 5 bases and J by 4 bases, with 23 bases between them. The CDR3 has 17 amino acids.

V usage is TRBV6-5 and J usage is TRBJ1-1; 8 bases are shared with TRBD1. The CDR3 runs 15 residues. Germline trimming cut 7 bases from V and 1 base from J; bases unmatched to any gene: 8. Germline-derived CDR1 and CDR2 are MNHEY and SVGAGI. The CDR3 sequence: CASKGGRGPNTEAFF. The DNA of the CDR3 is TGTGCCAGCAAGGGGGGCAGGGGGCCGAACACTGAAGCTTTCTTT.

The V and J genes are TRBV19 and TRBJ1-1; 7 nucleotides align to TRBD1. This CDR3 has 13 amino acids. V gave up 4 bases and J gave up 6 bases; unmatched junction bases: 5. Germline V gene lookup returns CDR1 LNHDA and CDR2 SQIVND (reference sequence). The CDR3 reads CASSRQGKAEAFF. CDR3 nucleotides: TGTGCCAGTAGTAGACAGGGTAAGGCTGAAGCTTTCTTT.